This T cell receptor beta chain stems from a study of OX40 agonist ivuxolimab in advanced cancers. Notes on the research overall: Ivuxolimab, which targeted the costimulatory receptor OX40 (CD134), was an agonistic, fully human IgG2 monoclonal antibody. A male proportion of roughly 85% and a mean age of roughly 58 years, ranging from roughly 23 to 79, were recorded for the dose-escalation cohort. Intravenous ivuxolimab was administered to patients every 2 weeks at six dose levels: 0.01, 0.1, 0.3, 1.5, 3 and 10 mg/kg. Patients were allowed to have had prior anti-PD-1, anti-PD-L1 or anti-CTLA-4 therapy, and about 40% of the dose-escalation patients had been treated with checkpoint inhibitors. Peripheral TCRbeta sequencing was intended to test whether TCR sequence diversity was altered and clonal T-cell expansion was caused by ivuxolimab. Partial responses were achieved by three dose-escalation patients, of whom one had hepatocellular carcinoma and two had cutaneous melanoma. Of the roughly 50 dose-escalation patients, hepatocellular carcinoma was present in about 20, melanoma in some 15, renal cell carcinoma in 9 and head and neck cancer in 9. The monotherapy dose-escalation portion (N of about 50 patients) of the phase I ivuxolimab trial is reported in the paper. What the authors observed across the whole study: The antigen specificity of the peripheral T cells that underwent clonal expansion was not determined. Low levels of normalized T-cell clonal expansion were also shown by some nonresponding patients. After ivuxolimab, expanded clones were on average more numerous among CD8+ T cells than among CD4+ T cells. Partial responders in the 0.1-3.0 mg/kg groups had among the lowest normalized peripheral clonal expansion, especially among CD8+ T cells. At doses of 0.1 to 3.0 mg/kg, clonal expansion of both CD4+ and CD8+ T cells in blood was seen between baseline and week 6.

For sequencing of the TCRbeta CDR3 region, genomic DNA was extracted from the sorted cells. The immunoSEQ Assay was used for sequencing of TCRbeta CDR3 regions. The source is immuneACCESS, and TCRdb retained only in-frame sequences with V and J called. Part of the clones is not carried over; for the studies checked, unresolved V genes explain less than half of this, and the remainder is unexplained. In this sample the table shows 30,000 to 35,000 clones, more than 60% of which occur a single time. The ten most abundant clones make up more than 14% of the sample. Of note for this clone: Its specific antigen is unknown. No base quality information exists; no much larger clone differs at one position.

CDR1 and CDR2 (MDHEN, SYDVKM) derive from the germline V gene. V is cut back by 2 bases and J by 2 bases, with 3 bases in the junction unmatched. The CDR3 starts with the cysteine, ends with the phenylalanine, and has 15 residues. Only the CDR3 DNA is retained, 45 bases long and in frame from the first base. Patients with autoimmune disease history or receiving systemic immunosuppression were excluded from the trial. In every dose cohort, peripheral blood was drawn for TCR sequencing at baseline, cycle 4 day 1, and cycle 7 day 1. Samples came from an open-label, multicenter, first-in-human phase I dose-escalation trial of ivuxolimab. Adults with locally advanced or metastatic head and neck squamous cell, hepatocellular, melanoma or renal cell carcinoma were enrolled in the trial. Before TCR sequencing, CD4+ T cells and CD8+ T cells were sorted from peripheral blood as separate populations.

The TCR was taken from an adult with an advanced solid tumor such as melanoma, head and neck, liver or kidney cancer. The V and J genes are TRBV28 and TRBJ2-5, with 9 bases in between that match TRBD1. The sequencing here drew on CD4+ or CD8+ T cells sorted from blood, taken in a trial of the OX40 agonist ivuxolimab. This receptor has the CDR3 CASSLAGQGQETQYF. The sequence in DNA is TGTGCCAGCAGTTTAGCGGGACAGGGTCAAGAGACCCAGTACTTC.